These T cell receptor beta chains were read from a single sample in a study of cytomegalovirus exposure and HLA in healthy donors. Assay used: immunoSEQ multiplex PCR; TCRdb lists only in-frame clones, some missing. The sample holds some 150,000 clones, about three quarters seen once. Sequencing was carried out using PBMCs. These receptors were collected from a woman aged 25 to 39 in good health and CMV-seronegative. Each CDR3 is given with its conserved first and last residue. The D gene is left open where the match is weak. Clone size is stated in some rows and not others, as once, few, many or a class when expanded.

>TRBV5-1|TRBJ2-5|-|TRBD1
TGCGCCAGCAGCCACAGGGGCCAAGAGACCCAGTACTTC
CASSHRGQETQYF
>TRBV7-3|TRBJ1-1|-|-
TGTGCCAGCAGCCGGGGGACGGCGAACACTGAAGCTTTCTTT
CASSRGTANTEAFF
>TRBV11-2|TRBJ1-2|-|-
TGTGCCAGCAGCTCATCCGTGGCCCGAGGAGGCTACACCTTC
CASSSSVARGGYTF
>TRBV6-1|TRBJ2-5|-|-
TGTGCCAGCAGTTTTCTAACAGGATATCAAGAGACCCAGTACTTC
CASSFLTGYQETQYF
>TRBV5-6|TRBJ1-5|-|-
TGTGCCAGCAGCTTGGGGGGCATCTATAGCAATCAGCCCCAGCATTTT
CASSLGGIYSNQPQHF
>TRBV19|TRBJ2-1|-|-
TGTGCCAGTAGTATGAAGGGGCCCTACAATGAGCAGTTCTTC
CASSMKGPYNEQFF
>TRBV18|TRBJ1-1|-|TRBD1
TGTGCCAGCTCACCGGGGGGACAGGGTTTAGAAGCTTTCTTT
CASSPGGQGLEAFF
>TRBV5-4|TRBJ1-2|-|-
TGTGCCAGCAGCTTCCGGGACTTTGGCTACACCTTC
CASSFRDFGYTF
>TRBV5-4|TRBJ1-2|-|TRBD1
TGTGCCAGCAGCGTGAAGGGACAGGGATTCTATGGCTACACCTTC
CASSVKGQGFYGYTF
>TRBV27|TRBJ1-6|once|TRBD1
TGTGCCAGCAGTCCAGGGGGCTATAATTCACCCCTCCACTTT
CASSPGGYNSPLHF
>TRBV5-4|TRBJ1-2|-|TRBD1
TGTGCCAGCAGCCAAAAATTGGGACAGGCGGGTAGGGGTGGCTACACCTTC
CASSQKLGQAGRGGYTF
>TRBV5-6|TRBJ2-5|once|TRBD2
TGTGCCAGCAGCCCGGGACTAGCGGCCTTATTTGAGGAGACCCAGTACTTC
CASSPGLAALFEETQYF
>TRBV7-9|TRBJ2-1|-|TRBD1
TGTGCCAGCAGCCGTGGACAGGACAGTGAGCAGTTCTTC
CASSRGQDSEQFF
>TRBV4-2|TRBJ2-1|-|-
TGTGCCAGCAGCCAAGAACGGGACAATGAGCAGTTCTTC
CASSQERDNEQFF
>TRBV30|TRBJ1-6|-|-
TGTGCCTGGAGTCCGCGGTCCAGAGGGCTCTCCTATAATTCACCCCTCCACTTT
CAWSPRSRGLSYNSPLHF
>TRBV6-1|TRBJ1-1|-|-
TGTGCCAGCAGCCTGAACGGGAACACTGAAGCTTTCTTT
CASSLNGNTEAFF
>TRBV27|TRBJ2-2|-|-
TGTGCCAGCAGTACCCCCGGGACACAGAACACCGGGGAGCTGTTTTTT
CASSTPGTQNTGELFF
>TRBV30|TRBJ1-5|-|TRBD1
TGTGCCTGGAGTACCCAGGGGGGAACGTGGCGGAATCAGCCCCAGCATTTT
CAWSTQGGTWRNQPQHF
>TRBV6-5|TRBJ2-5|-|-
TGTGCCAGCAGCCAGACAGCCAGTAAAGAGACCCAGTACTTC
CASSQTASKETQYF
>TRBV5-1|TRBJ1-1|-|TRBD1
TGCGCCAGCAGCCTGGACAGGGAGGGGCTCAACACTGAAGCTTTCTTT
CASSLDREGLNTEAFF
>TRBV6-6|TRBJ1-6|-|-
TGTGCCAGCAGTCAACAGGGCTCGGGTGGCAATTCACCCCTCCACTTT
CASSQQGSGGNSPLHF
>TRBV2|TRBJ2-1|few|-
TGTGCCAGCAGTGAAGCGCGGGGTCCTAGCCGGCAGTTCTTC
CASSEARGPSRQFF
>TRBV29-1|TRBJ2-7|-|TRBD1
TGCAGCGTCCGGACAGGGGTCTACGAGCAGTACTTC
CSVRTGVYEQYF
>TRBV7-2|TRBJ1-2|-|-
TGTGCCAGCAGCCCCAGTTGGGCTACTAACTATGGCTACACCTTC
CASSPSWATNYGYTF